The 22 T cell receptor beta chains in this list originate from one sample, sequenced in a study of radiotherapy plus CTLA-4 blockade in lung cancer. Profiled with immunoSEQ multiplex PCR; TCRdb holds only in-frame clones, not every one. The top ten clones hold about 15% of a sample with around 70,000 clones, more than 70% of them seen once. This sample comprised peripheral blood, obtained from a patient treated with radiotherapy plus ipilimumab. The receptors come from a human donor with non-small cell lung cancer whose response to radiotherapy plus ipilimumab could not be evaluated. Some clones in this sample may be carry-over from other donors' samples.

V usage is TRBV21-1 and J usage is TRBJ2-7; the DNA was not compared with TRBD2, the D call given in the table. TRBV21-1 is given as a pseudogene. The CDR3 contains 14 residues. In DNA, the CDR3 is TGTGCCAGCAGTCAGGGAGGACGGGACGCCGAGCAGTACTTC. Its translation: CASSQGGRDAEQYF.

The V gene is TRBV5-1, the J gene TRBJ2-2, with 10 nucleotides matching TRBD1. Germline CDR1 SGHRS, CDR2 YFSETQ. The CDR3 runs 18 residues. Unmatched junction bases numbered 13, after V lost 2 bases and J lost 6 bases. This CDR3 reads CASSFSLPGTGAPGELFF. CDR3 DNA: TGCGCCAGCAGCTTTTCCCTCCCCGGGACAGGGGCCCCCGGGGAGCTGTTTTTT.

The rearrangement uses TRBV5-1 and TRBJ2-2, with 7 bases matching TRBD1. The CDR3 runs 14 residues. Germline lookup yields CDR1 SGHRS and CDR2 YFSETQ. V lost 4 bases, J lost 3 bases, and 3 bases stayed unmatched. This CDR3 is CASSPDRDTGELFF. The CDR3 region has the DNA TGCGCCAGCAGCCCCGACAGGGACACCGGGGAGCTGTTTTTT.

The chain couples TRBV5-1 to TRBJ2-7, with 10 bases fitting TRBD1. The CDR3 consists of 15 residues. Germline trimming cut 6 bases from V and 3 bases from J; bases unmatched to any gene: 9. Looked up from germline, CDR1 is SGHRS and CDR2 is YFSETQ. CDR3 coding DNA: TGCGCCAGCACGCCTTGGGGACAGGGGTTCTACGAGCAGTACTTC. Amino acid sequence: CASTPWGQGFYEQYF.

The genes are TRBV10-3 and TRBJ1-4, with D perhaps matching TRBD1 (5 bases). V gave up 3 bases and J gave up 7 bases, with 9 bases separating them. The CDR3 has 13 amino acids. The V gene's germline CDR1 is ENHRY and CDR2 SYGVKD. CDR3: CAISDPTAEKLFF. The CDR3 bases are TGTGCCATCAGTGACCCGACAGCTGAAAAACTGTTTTTT.

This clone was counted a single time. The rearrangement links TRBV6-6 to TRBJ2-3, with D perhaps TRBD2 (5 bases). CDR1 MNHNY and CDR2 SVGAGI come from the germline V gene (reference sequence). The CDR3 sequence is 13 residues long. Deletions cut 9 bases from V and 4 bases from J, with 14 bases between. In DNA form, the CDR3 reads TGTGCCAGTCCCTTCACGGGGTCAGATACGCAGTATTTT. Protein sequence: CASPFTGSDTQYF.

Here the CDR3 reads CASSYSGQSNQPQHF. Written as DNA, the CDR3 is TGTGCCAGCAGTTACTCGGGACAGAGCAATCAGCCCCAGCATTTT. The rearrangement links TRBV6-5 to TRBJ1-5; 7 bases are a match to TRBD1. J was trimmed by 1 base and V by 0 bases; bases with no gene match: 0. The CDR3 loop spans 15 amino acids. The germline gives CDR1 MNHEY, CDR2 SVGAGI.

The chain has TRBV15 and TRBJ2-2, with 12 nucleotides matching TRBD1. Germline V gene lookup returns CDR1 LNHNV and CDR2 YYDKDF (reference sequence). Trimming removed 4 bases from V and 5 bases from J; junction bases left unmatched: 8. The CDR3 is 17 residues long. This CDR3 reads CATSTPGQGAWTGELFF. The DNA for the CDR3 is TGTGCCACCAGCACCCCGGGACAGGGGGCCTGGACCGGGGAGCTGTTTTTT.

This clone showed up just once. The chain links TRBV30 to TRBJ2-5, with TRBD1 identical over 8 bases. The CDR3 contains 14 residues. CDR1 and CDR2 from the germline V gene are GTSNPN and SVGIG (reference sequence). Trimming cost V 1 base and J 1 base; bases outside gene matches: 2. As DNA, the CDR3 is TGTGCCTGGAGTGACAGGGGGGCCCAAGAGACCCAGTACTTC. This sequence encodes CAWSDRGAQETQYF. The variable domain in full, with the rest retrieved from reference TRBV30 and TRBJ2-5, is SQTIHQWPATLVQPVGSPLSLECTVEGTSNPNLYWYRQAAGRGLQLLFYSVGIGQISSEVPQNLSASRPQDRQFILSSKKLLLSDSGFYLCAWSDRGAQETQYFGPGTRLLVL.

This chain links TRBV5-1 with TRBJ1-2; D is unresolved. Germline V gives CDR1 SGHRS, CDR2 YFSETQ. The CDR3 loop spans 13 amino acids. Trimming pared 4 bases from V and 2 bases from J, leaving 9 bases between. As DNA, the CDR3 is TGCGCCAGCAGCCAGGATTCGAACTATGGCTACACCTTC. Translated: CASSQDSNYGYTF.

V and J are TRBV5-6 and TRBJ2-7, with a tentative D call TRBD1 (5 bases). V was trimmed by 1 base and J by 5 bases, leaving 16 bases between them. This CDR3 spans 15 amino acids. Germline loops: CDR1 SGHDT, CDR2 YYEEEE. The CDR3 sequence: CASSLFQGPGDEQYF. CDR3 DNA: TGTGCCAGCAGCTTGTTCCAGGGCCCTGGTGACGAGCAGTACTTC.

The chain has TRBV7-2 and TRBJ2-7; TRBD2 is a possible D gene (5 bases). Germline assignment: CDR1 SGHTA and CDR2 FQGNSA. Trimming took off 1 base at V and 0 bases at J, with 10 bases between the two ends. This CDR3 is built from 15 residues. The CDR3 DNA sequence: TGTGCCAGCAGCTTAGACGGGGTTCCCTCCTACGAGCAGTACTTC. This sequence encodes CASSLDGVPSYEQYF.

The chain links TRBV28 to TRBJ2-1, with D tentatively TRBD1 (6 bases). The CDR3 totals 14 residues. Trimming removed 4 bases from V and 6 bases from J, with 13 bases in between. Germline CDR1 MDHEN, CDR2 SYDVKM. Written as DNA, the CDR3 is TGTGCCAGCAGTTCCCCCGGGACAAGCAATGAGCAGTTCTTC. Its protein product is CASSSPGTSNEQFF.

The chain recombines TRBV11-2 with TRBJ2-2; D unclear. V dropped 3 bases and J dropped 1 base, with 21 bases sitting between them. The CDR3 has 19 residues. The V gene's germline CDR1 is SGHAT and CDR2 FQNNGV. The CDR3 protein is CASSFHALSLPLNTGELFF. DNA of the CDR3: TGTGCCAGCAGCTTTCACGCGCTAAGTCTGCCGTTGAACACCGGGGAGCTGTTTTTT.

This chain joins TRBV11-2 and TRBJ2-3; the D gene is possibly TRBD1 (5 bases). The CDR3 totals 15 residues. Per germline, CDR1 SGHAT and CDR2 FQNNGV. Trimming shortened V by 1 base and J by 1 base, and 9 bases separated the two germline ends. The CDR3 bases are TGTGCCAGCAGCTTAGCGGGCAGGGGCACAGATACGCAGTATTTT. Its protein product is CASSLAGRGTDTQYF.

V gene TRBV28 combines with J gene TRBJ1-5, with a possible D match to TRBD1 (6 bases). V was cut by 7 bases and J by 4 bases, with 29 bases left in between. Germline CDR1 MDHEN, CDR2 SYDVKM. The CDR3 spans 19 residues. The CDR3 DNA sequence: TGTGCCAGCACTCTACCCGCGAGGGGGTACAGGCCGCTAAATCAGCCCCAGCATTTT. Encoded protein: CASTLPARGYRPLNQPQHF.

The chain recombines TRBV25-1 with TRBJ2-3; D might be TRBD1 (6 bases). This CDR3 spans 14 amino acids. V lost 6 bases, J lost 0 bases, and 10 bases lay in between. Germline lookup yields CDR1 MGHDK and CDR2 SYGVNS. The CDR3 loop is CASRGAASTDTQYF. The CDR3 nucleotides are TGTGCCAGCAGGGGGGCGGCTAGCACAGATACGCAGTATTTT.

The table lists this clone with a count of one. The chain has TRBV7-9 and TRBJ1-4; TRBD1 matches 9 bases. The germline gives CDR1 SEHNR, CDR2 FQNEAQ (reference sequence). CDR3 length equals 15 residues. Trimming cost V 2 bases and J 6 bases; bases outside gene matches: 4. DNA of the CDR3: TGTGCCAGCAGCTTAAGAGGACAGGGGCATGAAAAACTGTTTTTT. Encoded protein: CASSLRGQGHEKLFF. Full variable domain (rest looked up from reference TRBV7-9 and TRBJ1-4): DTGVSQNPRHKITKRGQNVTFRCDPISEHNRLYWYRQTLGQGPEFLTYFQNEAQLEKSRLLSDRFSAERPKGSFSTLEIQRTEQGDSAMYLCASSLRGQGHEKLFFGSGTQLSVL.

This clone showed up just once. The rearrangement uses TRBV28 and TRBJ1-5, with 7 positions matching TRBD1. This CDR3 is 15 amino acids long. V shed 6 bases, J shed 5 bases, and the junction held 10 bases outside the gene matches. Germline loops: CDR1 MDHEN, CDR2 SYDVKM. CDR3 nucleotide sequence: TGTGCCAGCAGATCCGGGACAGCAGCTGATCAGCCCCAGCATTTT. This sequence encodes CASRSGTAADQPQHF.

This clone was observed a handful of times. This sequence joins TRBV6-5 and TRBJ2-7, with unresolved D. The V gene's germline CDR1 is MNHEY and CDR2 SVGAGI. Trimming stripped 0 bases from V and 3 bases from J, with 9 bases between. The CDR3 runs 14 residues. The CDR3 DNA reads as TGTGCCAGCAGTTACTCGAGTTCGGGCTACGAGCAGTACTTC. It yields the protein CASSYSSSGYEQYF.

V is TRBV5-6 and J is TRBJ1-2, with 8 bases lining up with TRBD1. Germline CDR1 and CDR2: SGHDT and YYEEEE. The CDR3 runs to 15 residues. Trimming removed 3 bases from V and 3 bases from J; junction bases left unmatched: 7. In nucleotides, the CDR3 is TGTGCCAGCAGCTCAGGACAGGGCAGGGACTATGGCTACACCTTC. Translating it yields CASSSGQGRDYGYTF.

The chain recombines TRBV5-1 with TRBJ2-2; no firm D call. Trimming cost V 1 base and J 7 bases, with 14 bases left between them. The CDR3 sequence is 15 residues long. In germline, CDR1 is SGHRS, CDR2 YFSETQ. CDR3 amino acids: CASSLSPGPIGELFF. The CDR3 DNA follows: TGCGCCAGCAGCTTGTCGCCAGGTCCTATCGGGGAGCTGTTTTTT.